The next 11 T cell receptor beta chains were all read from a single sample in a study of cytomegalovirus exposure and HLA in healthy donors. Vbeta (60) and Jbeta (13) primers were used in the PCR. Profiled with immunoSEQ multiplex PCR; TCRdb holds only in-frame clones, not every one. The table lists roughly 54,000 clones. Material: PBMCs. These receptor sequences come from a woman in her twenties or thirties in good health and CMV-seropositive.

This chain uses TRBV28 with TRBJ2-7, with a possible D match to TRBD1 (5 bases). Trimming stripped 3 bases from V and 2 bases from J, with 11 bases between. Germline CDR1 is MDHEN and CDR2 is SYDVKM. The CDR3 runs 14 residues. The DNA for the CDR3 is TGTGCCAGCAGTTTCCTAGGGGATACCTACGAGCAGTACTTC. This sequence encodes CASSFLGDTYEQYF.

The genes are TRBV30 and TRBJ1-5, with D tentatively TRBD1 (6 bases). This CDR3 comprises 12 residues. CDR1 is GTSNPN and CDR2 is SVGIG in the germline V gene (reference sequence). Trimming removed 3 bases at V and 6 bases at J, with 9 bases between. The DNA of the CDR3 is TGTGCCTGGAGAAGGGGGGGTCAGCCCCAGCATTTT. Translation gives CAWRRGGQPQHF.

The chain recombines TRBV10-1 with TRBJ2-2; no clear D. CDR3 length equals 14 residues. V was trimmed by 5 bases and J by 1 base, leaving 8 bases between them. Germline CDR1 and CDR2: WNHNN and SYGVQD (reference sequence). This CDR3 is CASSMTRNTGELFF. CDR3 nucleotide sequence: TGCGCCAGCAGTATGACACGGAACACCGGGGAGCTGTTTTTT.

The J gene is TRBJ1-1, the V gene TRBV5-1, with 7 bases fitting TRBD1. This CDR3 is 13 amino acids long. The junction had 7 bases not matched to a gene; V was cut back by 6 bases and J by 5 bases. CDR1 SGHRS and CDR2 YFSETQ come from the germline V gene. Written as DNA, the CDR3 is TGCGCCAGCAAAGAGGGGGCGCGGACTGAAGCTTTCTTT. This sequence encodes CASKEGARTEAFF.

CDR3 residues: CASSATGLAGGKNIQYF. CDR3 nucleotides: TGTGCCAGCAGCGCGACCGGACTAGCGGGAGGCAAAAACATTCAGTACTTC. The chain has TRBV9 and TRBJ2-4; 14 bases agree with TRBD2. The V gene end was trimmed by 3 bases and the J gene end by 3 bases; junction bases not matched to a gene: 5. CDR1 SGDLS and CDR2 YYNGEE come from the germline V gene. This CDR3 is 17 amino acids long.

The chain's CDR3 is CASSLEGRPYEQYF. Written as DNA, the CDR3 is TGTGCCAGCAGCTTGGAGGGGAGACCCTACGAGCAGTACTTC. The chain recombines TRBV13 with TRBJ2-7; a possible D gene is TRBD2 (6 bases). This CDR3 region has 14 residues. CDR1 and CDR2 from the germline V gene are PRHDT and FYEKMQ (reference sequence). V shed 3 bases and J shed 2 bases, with 11 bases lying between them.

CDR3 residues: CASSSGLAFADTQYF. DNA for the CDR3: TGCGCCAGCAGCTCTGGACTAGCGTTCGCAGATACGCAGTATTTT. This sequence joins TRBV5-1 and TRBJ2-3; TRBD2 agrees at 9 bases. This CDR3 has 15 residues. In germline, CDR1 is SGHRS, CDR2 YFSETQ. The V segment lost 3 bases and the J segment 4 bases; nucleotides outside the gene matches: 6.

This sequence joins TRBV2 and TRBJ2-7; 7 bases fit TRBD2. The CDR3 runs to 14 residues. The trim removed 7 bases at V and 5 bases at J, leaving 11 bases unmatched. Germline values: CDR1 SNHLY, CDR2 FYNNEI. CDR3 amino acids: CASKRSREAHEQYF. The CDR3 bases are TGTGCCAGCAAGAGGAGTCGGGAGGCCCACGAGCAGTACTTC. Based on the CDR3 plus reference TRBV2 and TRBJ2-7, the full variable domain is EPEVTQTPSHQVTQMGQEVILRCVPISNHLYFYWYRQILGQKVEFLVSFYNNEISEKSEIFDDQFSVERPDGSNFTLKIRSTKLEDSAMYFCASKRSREAHEQYFGPGTRLTVT.

By frequency, this clone is medium-sized. CDR3 nucleotide sequence: TGTGCCAGCAGCGCTCGAGCGGGGAGAAGCACAGATACGCAGTATTTT. Protein product: CASSARAGRSTDTQYF. The chain joins TRBV27 to TRBJ2-3; TRBD2 agrees at 7 bases. This CDR3 has 16 residues. V lost 6 bases to trimming and J lost 0 bases; unmatched junction nucleotides: 9. Germline V gene sequence: CDR1 MNHEY, CDR2 SMNVEV (reference sequence).

J is TRBJ2-3 and V is TRBV15, with D unresolved. The V gene's germline CDR1 is LNHNV and CDR2 YYDKDF (reference sequence). V dropped 0 bases and J dropped 4 bases, with 8 bases sitting between them. The CDR3 spans 14 residues. The CDR3 bases are TGTGCCACCAGCAGAGAGCCCAGGTCAGATACGCAGTATTTT. Translated: CATSREPRSDTQYF.

Details on this clone: At one of its ends the junction is not consistent with the germline gene, which may arise from a read error. The V and J genes are TRBV18 and TRBJ1-6; the match to TRBD1 covers 8 bases. The CDR3 consists of 16 residues. The V gene's germline CDR1 is KGHSH and CDR2 LQKENI. The CDR3 reads CVSSPSGAGGDSPLHF. CDR3 coding DNA: TGTGTCAGCTCACCATCGGGGGCAGGGGGCGATTCACCCCTCCACTTT.